Sequencing of this TCR beta chain was carried out in a study of blood T cell repertoires in COVID-19. Study-wide background: The United States, Italy and Spain provided the acute and convalescent COVID-19 samples. In each case, the material was cDNA or gDNA derived from T cells, B-cell-depleted T cells, or PBMCs.

In the original analysis: Amplification from reference gene primers served as the basis for estimated nucleated cell counts. Profiled with immunoSEQ multiplex PCR; TCRdb holds only in-frame clones, not every one. Clonal size and the V and J genes are those of that table, whereas D and trimming came from the DNA. The top ten hold 12% of the sample, which has about 180,000 clones, about 81% seen once. The CDR3 is made up of 15 amino acids. Trimming took off 0 bases at V and 0 bases at J, with 10 bases between the two ends. The germline V gene encodes CDR1 SGHRS and CDR2 YFSETQ. Enrolled during active infection, Seattle patients were then followed longitudinally.

This clonotype was sampled from a woman at least 80 years old with COVID-19, enrolled during active disease. The source material was peripheral blood. This rearrangement joins TRBV5-1 to TRBJ2-7, with TRBD1 as a possible D gene (6 bases). The CDR3 sequence is CASSLGQGPSYEQYF. The DNA of the CDR3 is TGCGCCAGCAGCTTGGGGCAGGGGCCCTCCTACGAGCAGTACTTC.